Each of the 16 T cell receptor beta chains below was sequenced from the same sample in a study of PD-L1 blockade in urothelial cancer (dated by TCRdb to the late 2010s). The receptor library was made with the immunoSEQ multiplex PCR assay. Held by TCRdb, this immuneACCESS table contains in-frame sequences only and omits some clones. Under half of the omission traces to an unresolved V gene where checked; the cause of the rest is unknown. The sample table lists 120,000 or so clones, about 84% of them with a count of one. The ten largest clonotypes hold roughly 2.3% of the sample. The time point label here, explained by the study, means: peripheral blood 6 weeks after treatment start. The material sequenced was PBMCs, taken around atezolizumab (anti-PD-L1) treatment. Receptors were obtained from a man aged 50 or older with urothelial cancer.

The rearrangement joins TRBV10-3 to TRBJ1-2, with TRBD1 matching over 7 bases. V dropped 7 bases and J dropped 0; count of bases not matched to a gene: 8. This CDR3 is built from 15 residues. The germline V gene has CDR1 ENHRY and CDR2 SYGVKD. CDR3 DNA: TGTGCCATCACCGAAGTGGGACAGTCTAACTATGGCTACACCTTC. Protein: CAITEVGQSNYGYTF.

The chain links TRBV18 to TRBJ2-4, with TRBD1 identical over 7 bases. V dropped 2 bases and J dropped 15; count of bases not matched to a gene: 16. Germline V gene lookup returns CDR1 KGHSH and CDR2 LQKENI. CDR3 length equals 15 residues. The CDR3: CASSPGRQGDSRPYF. Here the CDR3 DNA reads TGTGCCAGCTCACCAGGACGGCAGGGGGATTCCAGACCGTACTTC.

The gene calls are TRBV18 and TRBJ2-7, with D perhaps matching TRBD1 (5 bases). Germline V gives CDR1 KGHSH, CDR2 LQKENI. CDR3 length: 12 residues. V lost 3 bases to trimming and J lost 3 bases, with 6 bases between them. The CDR3 here is CASSPTVYEQYF. CDR3 DNA: TGTGCCAGCTCACCGACAGTCTACGAGCAGTACTTC.

J is TRBJ2-3 and V is TRBV10-2, with TRBD2 matching 14 bases. Germline V gene lookup returns CDR1 WSHSY and CDR2 SAAADI. This CDR3 is 16 amino acids long. With V trimmed by 10 bases and J by 0 bases, 6 bases remained unmatched. The CDR3 protein is CATRTSGRWSTDTQYF. CDR3 nucleotide sequence: TGCGCCACCCGGACTAGCGGGAGGTGGAGCACAGATACGCAGTATTTT.

This chain joins TRBV10-1 and TRBJ1-4; D gene ambiguous. The V gene lost 3 bases and the J gene lost 6 bases, with 14 bases spanning the gap. This CDR3 contains 15 residues. The germline V gene encodes CDR1 WNHNN and CDR2 SYGVQD (reference sequence). The CDR3 protein is CASSDGLMSYEKLFF. The CDR3 DNA is TGCGCCAGCAGTGACGGTCTCATGTCGTATGAAAAACTGTTTTTT.

The rearrangement uses TRBV13 and TRBJ2-1, with 8 positions matching TRBD2. V shed 5 bases, J shed 8 bases, and the junction held 8 bases outside the gene matches. Germline V gene sequence: CDR1 PRHDT, CDR2 FYEKMQ (reference sequence). There are 14 residues in the CDR3. CDR3 nucleotides: TGTGCCAGCAGCCGGGAGGGAGGAATCGATGAGCAGTTCTTC. Amino acids: CASSREGGIDEQFF.

The chain is built from TRBV11-3 and TRBJ2-7; 7 nucleotides agree with TRBD2. The CDR3 totals 12 residues. V gave up 3 bases and J gave up 9 bases; unmatched junction bases: 5. CDR1 and CDR2 (germline): SGHNT, YENEEA. The CDR3 nucleotides read TGTGCCAGCAGCTTGGGGGGGAAGATGCAGTACTTC. Translation: CASSLGGKMQYF.

The CDR3 reads CASSGGTGIYEQYF. CDR3 DNA: TGTGCCAGCAGTGGGGGGACAGGGATCTACGAGCAGTACTTC. This sequence joins TRBV6-1 and TRBJ2-7; 9 bases are shared with TRBD1. Germline loops: CDR1 MNHNS, CDR2 SASEGT. This CDR3 is built from 14 residues. J lost 3 bases, V lost 4 bases, and 4 bases had no gene match.

The chain is built from TRBV15 and TRBJ2-7; 7 nucleotides agree with TRBD1. Germline values: CDR1 LNHNV, CDR2 YYDKDF (reference sequence). With 2 bases clipped from V and 3 bases from J, the junction kept 1 base outside the gene matches. The CDR3 length is 13 residues. CDR3: CATSRRQGYEQYF. CDR3 nucleotides: TGTGCCACCAGCAGACGACAGGGCTACGAGCAGTACTTC.

The rearrangement uses TRBV7-9 and TRBJ2-1, with 11 bases lining up with TRBD2. V shed 1 base, J shed 8 bases, and the junction held 10 bases outside the gene matches. Germline CDR1 reads SEHNR; CDR2 reads FQNEAQ (reference sequence). The CDR3 extends over 17 amino acids. The CDR3 here is CASSLGSTSGSGDEQFF. The CDR3 DNA is TGTGCCAGCAGCTTAGGGAGCACTAGCGGGAGTGGTGATGAGCAGTTCTTC.

This clone has only one observation. The chain couples TRBV27 to TRBJ2-3, with 14 bases aligning to TRBD2. Germline V lookup: CDR1 MNHEY, CDR2 SMNVEV (reference sequence). V dropped 6 bases and J dropped 7; count of bases not matched to a gene: 12. The CDR3 spans 17 residues. The CDR3 region has the DNA TGTGCCAGCAGAAAGACCCCGGGGACTAGCGGGAGTTATACGCAGTATTTT. Residues: CASRKTPGTSGSYTQYF.

The CDR3 is CASSPEGGLRYNEQFF. In nucleotides, the CDR3 is TGTGCCAGCAGCCCTGAGGGAGGCCTGCGCTACAATGAGCAGTTCTTC. This rearrangement joins TRBV14 to TRBJ2-1; D possibly corresponds to TRBD2 (6 bases). Trimming removed 4 bases from V and 3 bases from J, with 16 bases in between. From germline, CDR1 is SGHDN and CDR2 FVKESK. The CDR3 contains 16 residues. Based on the CDR3 plus reference TRBV14 and TRBJ2-1, the full variable domain is EAGVTQFPSHSVIEKGQTVTLRCDPISGHDNLYWYRRVMGKEIKFLLHFVKESKQDESGMPNNRFLAERTGGTYSTLKVQPAELEDSGVYFCASSPEGGLRYNEQFFGPGTRLTVL.

The chain recombines TRBV4-1 with TRBJ2-1; D ambiguous. Trimming removed 5 bases from V and 0 bases from J, with 17 bases in between. CDR3 length: 17 residues. Germline lookup yields CDR1 MGHRA and CDR2 YSYEKL. Written as DNA, the CDR3 is TGCGCCAGCAGCGCAAGTAGGTTCGCTAGCTCCTACAATGAGCAGTTCTTC. Translating gives CASSASRFASSYNEQFF.

As DNA, the CDR3 is TGCGCCAGCAGGGACAGTATGGGGAGAGTTTCACCCCTCCACTTT. Its protein is CASRDSMGRVSPLHF. This chain connects TRBV5-1 to TRBJ1-6; D is possibly TRBD1 (6 bases). Germline loops: CDR1 SGHRS, CDR2 YFSETQ. Trimming cost V 5 bases and J 9 bases, with 18 bases left between them. The CDR3 consists of 15 residues.

The chain recombines TRBV30 with TRBJ1-3; D unclear. Germline CDR1 is GTSNPN and CDR2 is SVGIG (reference sequence). V shed 8 bases and J shed 2 bases, with 13 bases lying between them. This CDR3 has 13 amino acids. The CDR3 region is CALEAAAGNTIYF. The CDR3, as DNA: TGTGCCCTCGAGGCCGCTGCTGGAAACACCATATATTTT. Full variable domain (outside the CDR3, taken from reference TRBV30 and TRBJ1-3): SQTIHQWPATLVQPVGSPLSLECTVEGTSNPNLYWYRQAAGRGLQLLFYSVGIGQISSEVPQNLSASRPQDRQFILSSKKLLLSDSGFYLCALEAAAGNTIYFGEGSWLTVV.

The J gene is TRBJ1-1, the V gene TRBV4-1; D is unresolved. The length of the CDR3 is 15 residues. V lost 0 bases and J 11 bases, leaving 19 bases between the germline ends. CDR1 and CDR2 (germline): MGHRA, YSYEKL. Written as DNA, the CDR3 is TGCGCCAGCAGCCAAGAGTTAGCCCGGCCCCAACGGGCTTTCTTT. Translated, it gives CASSQELARPQRAFF.